This TCR beta chain was recorded in a study of T cells in Graves' hyperthyroidism and ophthalmopathy. Amplification yielded TCR beta CDR3 regions, with RNA transcripts as the source. During a first-round RT-PCR of the TCR CDR3, the HTBI primer set was used. TCRdb reanalysed the multiplex PCR reads using MiXCR and keeps one entry per CDR3 protein. The sample lists more than 250,000 distinct CDR3 sequences, approximately 14% occurring once. Exclusion followed for patients with uncontrolled infection, other autoimmune disease, pregnancy or lactation. At first hyperthyroidism diagnosis, before any ophthalmopathy symptoms, the blood sample was collected. The authors took PBMCs from roughly 9.5 ml fresh peripheral blood. Notes on the study in general: Ophthalmopathy stood apart from stable hyperthyroidism in a 13 V-J model.

Trimming took 5 bases from V and 12 from J, leaving 23 bases between them. Germline CDR1 is SEHNR and CDR2 is FQNEAQ (reference sequence). The CDR3 sequence is 15 residues long. In its sample, this clonotype was seen many times. What it binds is not known. This sequence originates from a woman in her 50s with Graves' hyperthyroidism that later progressed to Graves' ophthalmopathy. The chain joins TRBV7-9 to TRBJ2-1, with no clear D. Input material: blood. The CDR3 protein is CASSPTQERPFRQFF. The DNA of the CDR3 is TGTGCCAGCAGCCCTACCCAGGAGAGACCCTTCCGGCAGTTCTTC. The variable domain in full, completed from reference TRBV7-9 and TRBJ2-1, reads DTGVSQNPRHKITKRGQNVTFRCDPISEHNRLYWYRQTLGQGPEFLTYFQNEAQLEKSRLLSDRFSAERPKGSFSTLEIQRTEQGDSAMYLCASSPTQERPFRQFFGPGTRLTVL.